This TCR beta chain derives from a study of cytomegalovirus exposure and HLA in healthy donors. The study ran its PCR with 60 Vbeta and 13 Jbeta primers. The assay was immunoSEQ multiplex PCR, and TCRdb's table has in-frame clones only and misses some. The sample consists of approximately 110,000 clones, more than 65% of them appearing once. This CDR3 has 13 amino acids. The germline V gene encodes CDR1 MNHEY and CDR2 SMNVEV (reference sequence). V was cut by 4 bases and J by 4 bases, with 8 bases left in between. The sequenced sample consisted of PBMCs. The sequence came from a man aged 35 to 55 in good health and CMV-seropositive. The rearrangement joins TRBV27 to TRBJ1-5; D is unresolved. The CDR3 protein is CASSYGRNQPQHF. The CDR3 DNA reads TGTGCCAGCAGTTACGGGAGAAATCAGCCCCAGCATTTT.